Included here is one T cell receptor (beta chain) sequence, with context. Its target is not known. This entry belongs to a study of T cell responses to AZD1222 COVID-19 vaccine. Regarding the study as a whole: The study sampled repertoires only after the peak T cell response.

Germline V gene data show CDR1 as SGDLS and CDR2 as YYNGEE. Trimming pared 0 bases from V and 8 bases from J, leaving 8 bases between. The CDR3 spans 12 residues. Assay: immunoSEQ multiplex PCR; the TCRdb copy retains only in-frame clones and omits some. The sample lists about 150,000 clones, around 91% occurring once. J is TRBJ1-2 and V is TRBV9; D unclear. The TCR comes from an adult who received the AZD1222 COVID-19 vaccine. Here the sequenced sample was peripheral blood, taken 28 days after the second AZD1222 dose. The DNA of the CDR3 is TGTGCCAGCAGCGTAGATCTTAAAGGCTACACCTTC. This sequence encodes CASSVDLKGYTF.